This T cell receptor (beta chain) stems from a study of shared clonotypes between healthy human individuals. CDR3 size: 13 residues. From germline, CDR1 is SGHVS and CDR2 FQNEAQ. The germline V and J ends were trimmed by 8 bases and 10 bases, with 18 bases remaining between them. Assay: immunoSEQ multiplex PCR; the TCRdb copy retains only in-frame clones and omits some. Of 1.5 million to 1.9 million clones in the sample, 95% to 99% were seen once. The chain carries TRBV7-8 and TRBJ2-1; D perhaps matches TRBD1 (6 bases). This clonotype originated in a man in his thirties or forties in good health. Sequencing used naive CD4+ T cells sorted from blood. As for subset: CD45RA+ positively selected. Here the CDR3 reads CASGNRVPVEQFF. CDR3 bases: TGTGCCAGCGGGAACAGGGTACCGGTCGAGCAGTTCTTC.